The T cell receptor beta chain described here comes from a study of blood T cells in healthy people across ages. Study observations and caveats: Diversity was higher, and naive CD4+ cells more numerous, in long-lived donors than in aged donors.

The sample holds many counts of this clonotype. The antigen is not known. A second PCR, run for roughly 7 to 12 cycles, used a sample-barcoded 5' primer plus a J-beta primer mix. Each TCR beta cDNA got a 12-nucleotide random molecular identifier. Via MiXCR, TCRdb re-called the 5' RACE reads, giving one row per CDR3 protein. The data show hundreds of thousands of distinct CDR3 sequences, roughly 48% seen once. Every donor gave approximately 10 milliliters of peripheral blood. The sample taken for sequencing was blood. This clonotype originated in a man younger than 45 in good health.

The CDR3 nucleotides read TGCGCCAGCAGCTTGGAACAGGCAACTAATGAAAAACTGTTTTTT. This codes for CASSLEQATNEKLFF. The rearrangement links TRBV5-1 to TRBJ1-4; D is possibly TRBD1 (5 bases). Germline CDR1 and CDR2: SGHRS and YFSETQ. The V gene lost 0 bases and the J gene lost 0 bases, with 6 bases spanning the gap. This CDR3 has 15 residues.